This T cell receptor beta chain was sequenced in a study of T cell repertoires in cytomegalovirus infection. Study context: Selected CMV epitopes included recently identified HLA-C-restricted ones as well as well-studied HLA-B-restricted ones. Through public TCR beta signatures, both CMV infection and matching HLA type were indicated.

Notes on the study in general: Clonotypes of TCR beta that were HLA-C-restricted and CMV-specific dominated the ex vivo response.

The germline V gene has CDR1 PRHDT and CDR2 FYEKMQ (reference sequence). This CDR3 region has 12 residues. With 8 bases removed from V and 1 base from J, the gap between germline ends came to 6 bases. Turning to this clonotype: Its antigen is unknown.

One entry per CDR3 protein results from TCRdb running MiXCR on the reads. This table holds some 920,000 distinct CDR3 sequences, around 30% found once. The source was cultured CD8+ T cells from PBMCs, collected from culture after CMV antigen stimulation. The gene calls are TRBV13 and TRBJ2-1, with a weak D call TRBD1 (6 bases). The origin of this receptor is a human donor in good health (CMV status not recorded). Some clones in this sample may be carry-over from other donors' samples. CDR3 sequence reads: CASGQSYNEQFF. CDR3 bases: TGTGCCAGCGGACAGTCCTACAATGAGCAGTTCTTC.